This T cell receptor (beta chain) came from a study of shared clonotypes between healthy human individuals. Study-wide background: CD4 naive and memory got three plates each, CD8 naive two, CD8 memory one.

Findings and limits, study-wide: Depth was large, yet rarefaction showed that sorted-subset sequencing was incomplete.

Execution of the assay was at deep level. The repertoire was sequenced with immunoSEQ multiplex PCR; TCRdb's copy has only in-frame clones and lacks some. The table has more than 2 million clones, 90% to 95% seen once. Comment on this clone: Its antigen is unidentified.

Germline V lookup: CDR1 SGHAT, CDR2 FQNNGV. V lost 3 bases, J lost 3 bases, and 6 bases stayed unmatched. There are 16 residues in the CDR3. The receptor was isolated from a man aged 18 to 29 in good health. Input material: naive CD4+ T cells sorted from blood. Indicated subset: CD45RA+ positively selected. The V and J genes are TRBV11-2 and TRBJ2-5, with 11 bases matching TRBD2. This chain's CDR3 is CASSFGLAGGEETQYF. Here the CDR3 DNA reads TGTGCCAGCAGCTTCGGGCTAGCGGGAGGCGAAGAGACCCAGTACTTC.